The T cell receptor beta chain described here comes from a study of blood T cell repertoires in COVID-19. Seattle cases were enrolled at active infection and followed longitudinally. This clone was seen a few times. Under the authors' procedure: Using reference gene primer amplification, nucleated cell counts were estimated. Clones were sequenced by immunoSEQ multiplex PCR, and TCRdb holds only the in-frame ones, with some missing. V, J and clone size reflect that table, while D and trimming were determined from the DNA. The sample includes roughly 250,000 clones, about four fifths seen only once; the top ten take approximately 14%. This CDR3 has 13 residues. V lost 5 bases to trimming and J lost 3 bases, with 10 bases between them. The germline gives CDR1 SEHNR, CDR2 FQNEAQ (reference sequence).

The sample was peripheral blood. The chain employs TRBV7-9 and TRBJ1-1, with a weak D call TRBD1 (6 bases). This TCR was sampled from a person aged 70 to 85 with COVID-19, enrolled during active disease. Here the CDR3 reads CASSEGGYTEAFF. CDR3 DNA sequence: TGTGCCAGCAGCGAAGGGGGTTACACTGAAGCTTTCTTT.